Given below is one TCR beta chain in context. Its target is unknown. Using immunoSEQ multiplex PCR, the repertoire was profiled, and TCRdb retains in-frame clones only, with some absent. The table includes 20,000 to 25,000 clones, about three quarters detected once. CDR1 is SGHNT and CDR2 is YYREEE in the germline V gene (reference sequence). This CDR3 has 17 residues. With V trimmed by 4 bases and J by 5 bases, 10 bases remained unmatched. These data originate in a study of radiotherapy plus CTLA-4 blockade in lung cancer. Study-wide points: Subsequent to radiotherapy plus ipilimumab, tumor-derived TCR clones underwent expansion in blood.

Sequencing was performed on peripheral blood, taken from a patient treated with radiotherapy plus ipilimumab. The source of this sequence is a human donor with non-small cell lung cancer who had stable disease on radiotherapy plus ipilimumab. J is TRBJ2-2 and V is TRBV5-4; 11 nucleotides align to TRBD2. The CDR3 loop reads CASSPQLAGVSTGELFF. The CDR3, as DNA: TGTGCCAGCAGCCCTCAACTAGCGGGAGTTTCTACCGGGGAGCTGTTTTTT.